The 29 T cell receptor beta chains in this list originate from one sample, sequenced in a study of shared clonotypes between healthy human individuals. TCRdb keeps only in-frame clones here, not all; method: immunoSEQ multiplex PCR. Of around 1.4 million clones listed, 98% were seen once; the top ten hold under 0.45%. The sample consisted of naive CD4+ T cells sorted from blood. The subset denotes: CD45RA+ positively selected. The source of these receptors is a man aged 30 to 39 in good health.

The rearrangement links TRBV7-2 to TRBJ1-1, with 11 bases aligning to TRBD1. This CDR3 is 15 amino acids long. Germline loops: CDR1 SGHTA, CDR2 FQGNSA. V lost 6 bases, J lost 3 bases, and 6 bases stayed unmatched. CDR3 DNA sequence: TGTGCCAGCAGTTTGGGGACAGGGGGGTACACTGAAGCTTTCTTT. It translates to CASSLGTGGYTEAFF.

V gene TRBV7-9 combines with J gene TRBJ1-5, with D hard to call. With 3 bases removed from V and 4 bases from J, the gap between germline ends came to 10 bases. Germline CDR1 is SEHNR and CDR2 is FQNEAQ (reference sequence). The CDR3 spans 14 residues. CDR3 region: CASSFDPANQPQHF. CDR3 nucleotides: TGTGCCAGCAGCTTTGATCCAGCAAATCAGCCCCAGCATTTT.

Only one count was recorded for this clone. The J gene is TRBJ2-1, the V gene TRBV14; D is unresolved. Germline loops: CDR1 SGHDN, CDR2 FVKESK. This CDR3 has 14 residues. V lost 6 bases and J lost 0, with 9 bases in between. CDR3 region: CASSRRGSYNEQFF. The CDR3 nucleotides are TGTGCCAGCAGTCGGAGAGGCTCCTACAATGAGCAGTTCTTC.

CDR3 loop: CASNDGYPNQPQHF. In DNA form, the CDR3 reads TGTGCCAGCAACGACGGATACCCGAATCAGCCCCAGCATTTT. V is TRBV6-1 and J is TRBJ1-5; D unclear. The V end lost 7 bases, the J end lost 4 bases, and 14 bases lay between the germline ends. Germline V gene sequence: CDR1 MNHNS, CDR2 SASEGT. This CDR3 is built from 14 residues.

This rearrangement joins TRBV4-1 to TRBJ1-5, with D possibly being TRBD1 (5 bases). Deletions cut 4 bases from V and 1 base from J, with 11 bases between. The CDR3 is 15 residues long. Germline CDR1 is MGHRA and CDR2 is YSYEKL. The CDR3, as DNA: TGCGCCAGCAGCCCCTTCCGGGACAGCAATCAGCCCCAGCATTTT. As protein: CASSPFRDSNQPQHF.

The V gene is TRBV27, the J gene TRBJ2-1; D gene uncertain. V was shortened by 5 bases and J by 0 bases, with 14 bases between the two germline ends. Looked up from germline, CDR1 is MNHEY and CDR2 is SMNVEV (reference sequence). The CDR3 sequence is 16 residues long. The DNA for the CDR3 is TGTGCCAGCAGTCAAATGGAAAGGAGCTCCTACAATGAGCAGTTCTTC. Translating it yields CASSQMERSSYNEQFF.

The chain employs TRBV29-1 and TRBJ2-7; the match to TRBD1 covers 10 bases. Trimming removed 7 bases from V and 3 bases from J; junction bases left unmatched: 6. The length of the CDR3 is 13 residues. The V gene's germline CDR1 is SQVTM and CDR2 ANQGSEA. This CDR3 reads CSARQGANYEQYF. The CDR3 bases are TGCAGCGCAAGACAGGGGGCGAACTACGAGCAGTACTTC.

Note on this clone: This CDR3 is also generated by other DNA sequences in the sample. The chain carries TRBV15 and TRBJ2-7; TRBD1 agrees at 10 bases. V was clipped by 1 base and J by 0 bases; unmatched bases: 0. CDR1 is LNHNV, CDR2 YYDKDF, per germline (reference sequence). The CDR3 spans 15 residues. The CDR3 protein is CATSRGTGGSYEQYF. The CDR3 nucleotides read TGTGCCACCAGCAGAGGGACAGGGGGCTCCTACGAGCAGTACTTC.

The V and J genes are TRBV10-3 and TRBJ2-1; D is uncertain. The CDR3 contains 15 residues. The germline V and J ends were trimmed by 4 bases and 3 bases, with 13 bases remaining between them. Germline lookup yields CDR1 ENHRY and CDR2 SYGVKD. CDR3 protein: CAISGQPPYYNEQFF. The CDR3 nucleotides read TGTGCCATCAGTGGGCAGCCCCCCTACTACAATGAGCAGTTCTTC.

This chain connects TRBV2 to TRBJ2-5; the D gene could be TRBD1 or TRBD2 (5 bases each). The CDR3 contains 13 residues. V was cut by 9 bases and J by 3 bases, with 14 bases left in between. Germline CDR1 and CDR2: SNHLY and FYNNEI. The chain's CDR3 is CARAVGREETQYF. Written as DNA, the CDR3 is TGTGCCAGAGCAGTGGGACGGGAAGAGACCCAGTACTTC.

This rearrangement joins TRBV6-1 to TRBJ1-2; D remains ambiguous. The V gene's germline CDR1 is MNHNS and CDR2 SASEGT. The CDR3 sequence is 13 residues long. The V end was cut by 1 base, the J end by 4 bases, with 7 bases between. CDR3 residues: CASSEEAIYGYTF. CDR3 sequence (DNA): TGTGCCAGCAGTGAAGAAGCGATCTATGGCTACACCTTC.

The CDR3 sequence is CSANSGANVLTF. The CDR3 region has the DNA TGCAGCGCGAACTCTGGGGCCAACGTCCTGACTTTC. V usage is TRBV29-1 and J usage is TRBJ2-6; the D is unclear. The CDR3 has 12 amino acids. CDR1 is SQVTM and CDR2 is ANQGSEA in the germline V gene. V lost 7 bases and J 0 bases, leaving 4 bases between the germline ends.

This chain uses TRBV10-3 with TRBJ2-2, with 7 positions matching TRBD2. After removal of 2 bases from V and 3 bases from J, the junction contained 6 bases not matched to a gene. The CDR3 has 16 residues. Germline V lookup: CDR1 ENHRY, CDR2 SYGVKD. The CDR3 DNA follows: TGTGCCATCAGTGAGGGGGTAGCGGGCGACACCGGGGAGCTGTTTTTT. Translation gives CAISEGVAGDTGELFF.

The DNA for the CDR3 is TGTGCCAGCAGCCCCGGGGTGGGTTGGGGCAATCAGCCCCAGCATTTT. Amino acids: CASSPGVGWGNQPQHF. The chain recombines TRBV5-5 with TRBJ1-5; D uncertain. This CDR3 has 16 amino acids. The germline V and J ends were trimmed by 4 bases and 2 bases, with 16 bases remaining between them. CDR1 is SGHKS and CDR2 is YYEKEE in the germline V gene (reference sequence).

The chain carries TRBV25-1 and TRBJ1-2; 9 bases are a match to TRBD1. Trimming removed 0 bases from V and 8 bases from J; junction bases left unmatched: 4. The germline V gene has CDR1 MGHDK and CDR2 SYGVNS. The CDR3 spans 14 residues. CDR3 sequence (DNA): TGTGCCAGCAGTGAATATGGACAGGGGCAAGGCTACACCTTC. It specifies CASSEYGQGQGYTF.

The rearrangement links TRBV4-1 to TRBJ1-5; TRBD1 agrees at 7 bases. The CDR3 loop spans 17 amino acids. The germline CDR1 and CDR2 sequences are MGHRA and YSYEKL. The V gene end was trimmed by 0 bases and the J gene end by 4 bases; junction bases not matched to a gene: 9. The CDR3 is CASSQDWVTGPNQPQHF. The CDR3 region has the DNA TGCGCCAGCAGCCAAGATTGGGTGACAGGGCCTAATCAGCCCCAGCATTTT.

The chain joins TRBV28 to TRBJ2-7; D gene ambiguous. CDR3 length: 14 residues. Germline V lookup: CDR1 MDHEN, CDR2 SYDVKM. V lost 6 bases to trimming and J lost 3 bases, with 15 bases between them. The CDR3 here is CASSPASRLYEQYF. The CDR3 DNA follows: TGTGCCAGCAGCCCGGCATCTCGCCTCTACGAGCAGTACTTC.

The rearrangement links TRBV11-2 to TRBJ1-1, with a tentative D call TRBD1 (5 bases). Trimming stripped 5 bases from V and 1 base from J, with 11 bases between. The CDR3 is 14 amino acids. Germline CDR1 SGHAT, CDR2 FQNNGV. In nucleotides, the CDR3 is TGTGCCAGCAGCCCCGGGAGGGGGAACACTGAAGCTTTCTTT. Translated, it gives CASSPGRGNTEAFF.

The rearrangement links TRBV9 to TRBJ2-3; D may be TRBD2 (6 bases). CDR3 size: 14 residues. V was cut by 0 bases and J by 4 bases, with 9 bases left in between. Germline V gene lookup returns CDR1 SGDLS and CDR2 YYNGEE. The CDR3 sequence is CASSVAGGPDTQYF. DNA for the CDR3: TGTGCCAGCAGCGTAGCCGGAGGGCCAGATACGCAGTATTTT.

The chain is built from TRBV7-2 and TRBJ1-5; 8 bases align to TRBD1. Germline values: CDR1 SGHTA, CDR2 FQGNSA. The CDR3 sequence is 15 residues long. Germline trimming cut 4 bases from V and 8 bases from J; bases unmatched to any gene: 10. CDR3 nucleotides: TGTGCCAGCAGCTCCCGGGACAGGAGGATCGAGCCCCAGCATTTT. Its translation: CASSSRDRRIEPQHF.

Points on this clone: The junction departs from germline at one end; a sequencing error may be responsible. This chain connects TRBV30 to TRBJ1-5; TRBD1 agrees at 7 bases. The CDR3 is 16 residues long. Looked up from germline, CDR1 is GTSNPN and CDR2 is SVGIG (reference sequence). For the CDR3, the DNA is TGTGCCTGGTCCATTGGGACAGACTATAGCAGTCAGCCCCAGCATTTT. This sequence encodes CAWSIGTDYSSQPQHF.

CDR3 coding DNA: TGTGCCAGCAGCGGCCGGGACAGGGGCCTTCATTCTGGGGCCAACGTCCTGACTTTC. This encodes CASSGRDRGLHSGANVLTF. The gene calls are TRBV7-9 and TRBJ2-6; 10 bases are shared with TRBD1. V gave up 5 bases and J gave up 1 base; unmatched junction bases: 11. This CDR3 contains 19 residues. Germline loops: CDR1 SEHNR, CDR2 FQNEAQ (reference sequence).

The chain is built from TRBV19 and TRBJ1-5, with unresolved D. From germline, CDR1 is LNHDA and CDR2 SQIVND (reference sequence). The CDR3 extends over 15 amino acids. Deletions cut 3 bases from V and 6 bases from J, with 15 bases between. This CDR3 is CASSILDGQRQPQHF. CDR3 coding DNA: TGTGCCAGTAGTATCCTTGATGGCCAGCGTCAGCCCCAGCATTTT.

The CDR3 DNA reads as TGCGCCAGCAGCGTAAGCAGCTACGAGCAGTACTTC. It codes for CASSVSSYEQYF. The rearrangement links TRBV10-2 to TRBJ2-7; no clear D. CDR3 length: 12 residues. Germline V lookup: CDR1 WSHSY, CDR2 SAAADI. Trimming left V 6 bases short and J 3 bases short, with 9 bases between.

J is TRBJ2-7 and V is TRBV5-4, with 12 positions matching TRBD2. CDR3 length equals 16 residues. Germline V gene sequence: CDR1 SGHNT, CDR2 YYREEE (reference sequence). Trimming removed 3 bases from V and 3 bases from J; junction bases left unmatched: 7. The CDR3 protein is CASSSRTSGTNYEQYF. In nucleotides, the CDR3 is TGTGCCAGCAGCTCCAGGACTAGCGGGACTAACTACGAGCAGTACTTC.

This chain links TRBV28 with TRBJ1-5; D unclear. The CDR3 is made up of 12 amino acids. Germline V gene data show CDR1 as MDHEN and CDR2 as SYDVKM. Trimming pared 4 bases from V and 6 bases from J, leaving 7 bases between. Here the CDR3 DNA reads TGTGCCAGCAGTTCCCCATCTCAGCCCCAGCATTTT. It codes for CASSSPSQPQHF.

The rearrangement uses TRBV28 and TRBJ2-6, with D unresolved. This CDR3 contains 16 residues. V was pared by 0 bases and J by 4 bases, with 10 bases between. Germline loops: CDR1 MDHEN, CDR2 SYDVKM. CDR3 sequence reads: CASSLWVGSGANVLTF. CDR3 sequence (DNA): TGTGCCAGCAGTTTATGGGTGGGTTCCGGGGCCAACGTCCTGACTTTC.

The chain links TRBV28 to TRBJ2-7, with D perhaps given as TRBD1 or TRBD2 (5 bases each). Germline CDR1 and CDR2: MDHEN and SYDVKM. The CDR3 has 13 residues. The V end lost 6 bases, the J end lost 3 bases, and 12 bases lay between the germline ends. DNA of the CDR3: TGTGCCAGCAGAACCGGGACCCTCTACGAGCAGTACTTC. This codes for CASRTGTLYEQYF.

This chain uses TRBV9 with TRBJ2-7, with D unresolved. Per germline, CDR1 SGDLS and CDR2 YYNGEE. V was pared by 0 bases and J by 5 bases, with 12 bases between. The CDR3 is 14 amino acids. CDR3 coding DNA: TGTGCCAGCAGCGTAGTCGAGAATCCCAACGAGCAGTACTTC. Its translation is CASSVVENPNEQYF.